This paragraph reports one TCR beta chain. The antigen remains undetermined. The sample belongs to a study of T cell responses to AZD1222 COVID-19 vaccine. Whole-study context: Second-dose intervals near 4 or 12 weeks were combined. General study results and limits: The study found vaccine-associated CD4 TCRs spanning spike, dominant at 160-218 and 743-854. Only five or six AZD1222 recipients were seropositive at baseline.

Libraries were prepared by immunoSEQ multiplex PCR; TCRdb keeps only in-frame clonotypes and omits some of them. The repertoire holds about 140,000 clones, with 85% to 95% as singletons. V was trimmed by 4 bases and J by 0 bases, leaving 13 bases between them. From germline, CDR1 is MNHEY and CDR2 SVGAGI. This CDR3 has 16 amino acids. The gene calls are TRBV6-5 and TRBJ1-3, with D unclear. The receptor's source is an adult in good health. Source: peripheral blood, taken on day 0 of AZD1222 vaccination. The DNA for the CDR3 is TGTGCCAGCAGTTGGATCAGCTCGAGCTCTGGAAACACCATATATTTT. It encodes CASSWISSSSGNTIYF.